This entry lists 30 T cell receptor beta chains sequenced from one sample in a study of blood T cell repertoires in COVID-19. The method was immunoSEQ multiplex PCR; TCRdb's version includes in-frame clones alone and lacks a portion of them. The sample yields about 280,000 clones, 85% to 95% seen once. The specimen was PBMCs or T cells enriched from blood (not recorded which). These TCRs come from a man aged 35-49 years who had been exposed to COVID-19.

V usage is TRBV5-1 and J usage is TRBJ2-3; 7 positions match TRBD2. Germline V gives CDR1 SGHRS, CDR2 YFSETQ. Trimming cost V 3 bases and J 1 base; bases outside gene matches: 2. This CDR3 is 14 amino acids long. The CDR3 reads CASSYGGGTDTQYF. The CDR3 coding sequence is TGCGCCAGCAGCTATGGGGGGGGCACAGATACGCAGTATTTT.

V and J are TRBV12-3 or TRBV12-4 and TRBJ1-4; no clear D. The V end was cut by 1 base, the J end by 10 bases, with 10 bases between. The CDR3 is 13 amino acids. Written as DNA, the CDR3 is TGTGCCAGCAGTTTAGACATCGGGAGAAAACTGTTTTTT. Its translation: CASSLDIGRKLFF.

The chain combines TRBV7-9 with TRBJ2-2, with unresolved D. CDR3 length: 15 amino acids. V shed 11 bases and J shed 4 bases, with 20 bases lying between them. The germline gives CDR1 SEHNR, CDR2 FQNEAQ (reference sequence). The CDR3 spells CAYRSRSDPTGELFF. CDR3 nucleotide sequence: TGTGCCTACCGAAGTAGGAGCGATCCCACCGGGGAGCTGTTTTTT.

The chain joins TRBV4-1 to TRBJ1-2; 10 nucleotides line up with TRBD1. In germline, CDR1 is MGHRA, CDR2 YSYEKL. The ends lost 1 base at V and 3 bases at J; junction bases unmatched: 5. CDR3 size: 16 residues. CDR3 loop: CASSQGDRGLYYGYTF. The CDR3, as DNA: TGCGCCAGCAGCCAAGGTGACAGGGGGCTCTACTATGGCTACACCTTC.

The chain recombines TRBV6-4 with TRBJ2-1; D perhaps matches TRBD2 (5 bases). In germline, CDR1 is MRHNA, CDR2 SNTAGT. This CDR3 region has 15 residues. Trimming shortened V by 5 bases and J by 0 bases, and 11 bases separated the two germline ends. CDR3 protein: CASSLGSSSYNEQFF. The DNA of the CDR3 is TGTGCCAGCAGTTTGGGGAGTTCCTCCTACAATGAGCAGTTCTTC.

The V and J genes are TRBV6-4 and TRBJ1-4; D is possibly TRBD1 (6 bases). CDR1 and CDR2 (germline): MRHNA, SNTAGT. The CDR3 runs 15 residues. The V gene lost 0 bases and the J gene lost 7 bases, with 12 bases spanning the gap. This CDR3 reads CASSDSSGAGEKLFF. The DNA of the CDR3 is TGTGCCAGCAGTGACTCGTCAGGGGCGGGTGAAAAACTGTTTTTT.

The rearrangement joins TRBV5-4 to TRBJ1-3; a weak D match, TRBD1 (6 bases). V was cut by 4 bases and J by 0 bases, with 11 bases left in between. The CDR3 consists of 15 residues. The V gene's germline CDR1 is SGHNT and CDR2 YYREEE (reference sequence). CDR3 residues: CASSQGQSSGNTIYF. CDR3 in DNA: TGTGCCAGCAGCCAGGGGCAGAGCTCTGGAAACACCATATATTTT.

This clone was seen only once. V and J are TRBV7-9 and TRBJ1-5; weak D call: TRBD1 (6 bases). The CDR3 loop spans 14 amino acids. In germline, CDR1 is SEHNR, CDR2 FQNEAQ (reference sequence). Trimming removed 1 base at V and 5 bases at J, with 9 bases between. Written as DNA, the CDR3 is TGTGCCAGCAGCTTAGATGGACAGTATCAGCCCCAGCATTTT. Amino acids: CASSLDGQYQPQHF.

This clone was seen a single time. This chain connects TRBV3-1 (or the pseudogene TRBV3-2) to TRBJ2-5; 13 nucleotides match TRBD2. The CDR3 has 16 residues. Germline CDR1 LGHDT, CDR2 YNNKEL (reference sequence). With V trimmed by 4 bases and J by 2 bases, 4 bases remained unmatched. CDR3: CASSLPGLAGQETQYF. CDR3 sequence (DNA): TGTGCCAGCAGCCTTCCGGGACTAGCGGGACAAGAGACCCAGTACTTC.

The V call is TRBV3-1 (or the pseudogene TRBV3-2), the J call TRBJ1-1; D call uncertain. The CDR3 is 13 residues long. Germline V gene lookup returns CDR1 LGHDT and CDR2 YNNKEL (reference sequence). Trimming took 4 bases from V and 1 from J, leaving 7 bases between them. The CDR3, as DNA: TGTGCCAGCAGCCGCGCCCGGAACACTGAAGCTTTCTTT. Translated, it gives CASSRARNTEAFF.

The rearrangement uses TRBV7-9 and TRBJ2-5; no clear D. The CDR3 has 15 residues. V was trimmed by 0 bases and J by 1 base, leaving 9 bases between them. CDR1 SEHNR and CDR2 FQNEAQ come from the germline V gene (reference sequence). The CDR3 DNA is TGTGCCAGCAGCTTAGCCGAGGTGTTCCAAGAGACCCAGTACTTC. Translating it yields CASSLAEVFQETQYF.

The V and J genes are TRBV12-5 and TRBJ2-7, with 7 positions matching TRBD2. This CDR3 is built from 16 residues. CDR1 is LGHNT, CDR2 FRNRAP, per germline. The junction had 11 bases not matched to a gene; V was cut back by 4 bases and J by 2 bases. Here the CDR3 DNA reads TGTGCTAGTGGTTCCCCCGGGGAGCGGGGCCCCTACGAGCAGTACTTC. Translating gives CASGSPGERGPYEQYF.

The V call is TRBV7-2, the J call TRBJ2-6; D is unclear. The length of the CDR3 is 13 residues. Trimming stripped 4 bases from V and 3 bases from J, with 4 bases between. Germline values: CDR1 SGHTA, CDR2 FQGNSA. CDR3 nucleotides: TGTGCCAGCAGCTCCTTTGGGGCCAACGTCCTGACTTTC. It translates to CASSSFGANVLTF.

The chain recombines TRBV3-1 (or the pseudogene TRBV3-2) with TRBJ2-1, with 8 bases lining up with TRBD1. J was trimmed by 4 bases and V by 7 bases; bases with no gene match: 9. This CDR3 region has 15 residues. Germline V gene data show CDR1 as LGHDT and CDR2 as YNNKEL (reference sequence). CDR3 bases: TGTGCCAGCACGGGCGGGACAGGAACTTACAATGAGCAGTTCTTC. This gives the protein CASTGGTGTYNEQFF.

The chain combines TRBV19 with TRBJ2-2, with TRBD1 identical over 7 bases. CDR1 and CDR2 (germline): LNHDA, SQIVND (reference sequence). V lost 7 bases to trimming and J lost 4 bases; unmatched junction nucleotides: 12. The CDR3 runs to 16 residues. CDR3 residues: CASKKATQGTTGELFF. As DNA, the CDR3 is TGTGCCAGTAAAAAAGCCACACAGGGGACCACCGGGGAGCTGTTTTTT.

The chain is built from TRBV7-9 and TRBJ1-4, with D possibly matching TRBD1 (5 bases). The germline gives CDR1 SEHNR, CDR2 FQNEAQ (reference sequence). V lost 4 bases, J lost 0 bases, and 15 bases lay in between. CDR3 length equals 17 residues. The CDR3 sequence is CASSSLLLGPTNEKLFF. The DNA of the CDR3 is TGTGCCAGCAGCTCCCTCCTGTTGGGGCCAACTAATGAAAAACTGTTTTTT. The variable domain in full, with the rest retrieved from reference TRBV7-9 and TRBJ1-4, is DTGVSQNPRHKITKRGQNVTFRCDPISEHNRLYWYRQTLGQGPEFLTYFQNEAQLEKSRLLSDRFSAERPKGSFSTLEIQRTEQGDSAMYLCASSSLLLGPTNEKLFFGSGTQLSVL.

This clone was detected a few times. The chain carries TRBV29-1 and TRBJ1-1; D perhaps matches TRBD1 (5 bases). The V gene's germline CDR1 is SQVTM and CDR2 ANQGSEA. V shed 3 bases and J shed 4 bases, with 21 bases lying between them. CDR3 size: 16 residues. CDR3 sequence reads: CSVEGGAEAVGTEAFF. DNA for the CDR3: TGCAGCGTTGAGGGGGGAGCGGAGGCTGTAGGCACTGAAGCTTTCTTT.

The chain has TRBV6-6 and TRBJ2-1, with 12 bases aligning to TRBD1. There are 15 residues in the CDR3. CDR1 is MNHNY, CDR2 SVGAGI, per germline (reference sequence). V dropped 6 bases and J dropped 8; count of bases not matched to a gene: 8. CDR3 region: CASSPGTGGIDEQFF. Here the CDR3 DNA reads TGTGCCAGCAGCCCCGGGACAGGGGGCATCGATGAGCAGTTCTTC.

V is TRBV4-1 and J is TRBJ1-2, with TRBD1 matching over 8 bases. Unmatched junction bases numbered 11, after V lost 2 bases and J lost 6 bases. The CDR3 is 16 amino acids. Germline values: CDR1 MGHRA, CDR2 YSYEKL. This CDR3 reads CASSQTTGELSHGYTF. In nucleotides, the CDR3 is TGCGCCAGCAGCCAAACGACAGGGGAACTCTCCCATGGCTACACCTTC.

The chain couples TRBV6-5 to TRBJ2-7; the D gene is possibly TRBD1 (6 bases). The CDR3 is 14 residues long. The V gene's germline CDR1 is MNHEY and CDR2 SVGAGI. Trimming took 6 bases from V and 3 from J, leaving 15 bases between them. DNA for the CDR3: TGTGCCAGCAGACCCTTGGGGACAAACTACGAGCAGTACTTC. Its translation is CASRPLGTNYEQYF.

This clone was seen only once. The gene calls are TRBV30 and TRBJ1-1, with D unclear. Trimming pared 0 bases from V and 8 bases from J, leaving 19 bases between. The CDR3 sequence is 15 residues long. Germline loops: CDR1 GTSNPN, CDR2 SVGIG (reference sequence). DNA of the CDR3: TGTGCCTGGAGTGTATACTCAGGAAGGAACCCGGAAGCTTTCTTT. Its protein product is CAWSVYSGRNPEAFF. Full variable domain (outside the CDR3, taken from reference TRBV30 and TRBJ1-1): SQTIHQWPATLVQPVGSPLSLECTVEGTSNPNLYWYRQAAGRGLQLLFYSVGIGQISSEVPQNLSASRPQDRQFILSSKKLLLSDSGFYLCAWSVYSGRNPEAFFGQGTRLTVV.

This clone occurred once. The V call is TRBV5-4, the J call TRBJ2-1; 12 nucleotides line up with TRBD1. CDR1 is SGHNT and CDR2 is YYREEE in the germline V gene (reference sequence). This CDR3 spans 15 amino acids. J gave up 10 bases and V 4 bases, and 9 bases lay outside the gene matches. The CDR3 coding sequence is TGTGCCAGCAGCCCGGGACAGGGGGCCGCCGTGGAGCAGTTCTTC. It encodes CASSPGQGAAVEQFF. Together with reference TRBV5-4 and TRBJ2-1, the CDR3 gives the full variable domain: ETGVTQSPTHLIKTRGQQVTLRCSSQSGHNTVSWYQQALGQGPQFIFQYYREEENGRGNFPPRFSGLQFPNYSSELNVNALELDDSALYLCASSPGQGAAVEQFFGPGTRLTVL.

The chain uses TRBV28 and TRBJ1-2; 7 bases align to TRBD1. J gave up 3 bases and V 5 bases, and 3 bases lay outside the gene matches. This CDR3 is built from 13 residues. From germline, CDR1 is MDHEN and CDR2 SYDVKM. DNA of the CDR3: TGTGCCAGCAGTCAACAGGGGTACTATGGCTACACCTTC. Its translation is CASSQQGYYGYTF.

This chain's CDR3 is CASSTGQGSNEQYF. In nucleotides, the CDR3 is TGCGCCAGCAGCACCGGACAGGGGTCGAACGAGCAGTACTTC. The chain recombines TRBV5-1 with TRBJ2-7; 9 bases align to TRBD1. The CDR3 loop spans 14 amino acids. With V trimmed by 4 bases and J by 5 bases, 7 bases remained unmatched. Germline CDR1 reads SGHRS; CDR2 reads YFSETQ. Using reference TRBV5-1 and TRBJ2-7 for the parts outside the CDR3, the full variable domain is KAGVTQTPRYLIKTRGQQVTLSCSPISGHRSVSWYQQTPGQGLQFLFEYFSETQRNKGNFPGRFSGRQFSNSRSEMNVSTLELGDSALYLCASSTGQGSNEQYFGPGTRLTVT.

The V and J genes are TRBV11-2 and TRBJ2-5; D is unclear. The V end lost 5 bases, the J end lost 0 bases, and 10 bases lay between the germline ends. This CDR3 contains 14 residues. Germline V lookup: CDR1 SGHAT, CDR2 FQNNGV. The CDR3 DNA sequence: TGTGCCAGCAGCGAAGAGCCATACCAAGAGACCCAGTACTTC. Translating it yields CASSEEPYQETQYF.

The gene calls are TRBV5-4 and TRBJ2-2; TRBD1 aligns across 11 bases. The junction had 6 bases not matched to a gene; V was cut back by 4 bases and J by 4 bases. This CDR3 contains 16 residues. The V gene's germline CDR1 is SGHNT and CDR2 YYREEE (reference sequence). Here the CDR3 DNA reads TGTGCCAGCAGCCCCTGGACAGGGGGCGGCACCGGGGAGCTGTTTTTT. Its protein product is CASSPWTGGGTGELFF. Full variable domain (missing parts from reference TRBV5-4 and TRBJ2-2): ETGVTQSPTHLIKTRGQQVTLRCSSQSGHNTVSWYQQALGQGPQFIFQYYREEENGRGNFPPRFSGLQFPNYSSELNVNALELDDSALYLCASSPWTGGGTGELFFGEGSRLTVL.

J is TRBJ2-7 and V is TRBV30; 9 bases match TRBD2. The CDR3 length is 13 residues. V lost 4 bases to trimming and J lost 3 bases; unmatched junction nucleotides: 4. The germline V gene encodes CDR1 GTSNPN and CDR2 SVGIG (reference sequence). The CDR3: CAWTRREGYEQYF. The CDR3 DNA reads TGTGCCTGGACCCGGCGGGAGGGCTACGAGCAGTACTTC. The full variable domain, completed using reference TRBV30 and TRBJ2-7, is SQTIHQWPATLVQPVGSPLSLECTVEGTSNPNLYWYRQAAGRGLQLLFYSVGIGQISSEVPQNLSASRPQDRQFILSSKKLLLSDSGFYLCAWTRREGYEQYFGPGTRLTVT.

This chain joins TRBV7-9 and TRBJ1-3, with TRBD1 as a possible D gene (5 bases). V lost 3 bases and J 4 bases, leaving 13 bases between the germline ends. The germline V gene encodes CDR1 SEHNR and CDR2 FQNEAQ (reference sequence). The CDR3 is made up of 15 amino acids. The CDR3 sequence is CASSLGGAPGNTIYF. The DNA of the CDR3 is TGTGCCAGCAGCTTGGGTGGGGCTCCCGGAAACACCATATATTTT.

J is TRBJ2-7 and V is TRBV9, with TRBD1 identical over 7 bases. The CDR3 has 15 residues. The V gene end was trimmed by 0 bases and the J gene end by 4 bases; junction bases not matched to a gene: 7. Germline-derived CDR1 and CDR2 are SGDLS and YYNGEE. In DNA form, the CDR3 reads TGTGCCAGCAGCGTAGGTAGTAACAGGGGTTACGAGCAGTACTTC. Amino acid sequence: CASSVGSNRGYEQYF.

The chain links TRBV6-1 to TRBJ1-1, with 8 bases fitting TRBD1. The V segment lost 1 base and the J segment 10 bases; nucleotides outside the gene matches: 5. The V gene's germline CDR1 is MNHNS and CDR2 SASEGT. This CDR3 has 13 residues. CDR3 residues: CASSEVNRGTAFF. The CDR3 DNA follows: TGTGCCAGCAGTGAAGTTAACAGGGGGACAGCTTTCTTT.